One T cell receptor beta chain is described in this entry. This sample is part of a study of shared clonotypes between healthy human individuals. From germline, CDR1 is SGHTA and CDR2 FQGNSA. The CDR3 sequence is 11 residues long. V was trimmed by 3 bases and J by 8 bases, leaving 5 bases between them. The test was conducted at deep level. Profiled with immunoSEQ multiplex PCR; TCRdb holds only in-frame clones, not every one. This table has 1.6 million or so clones, 97% to 99% appearing once. Sequenced sample: naive CD4+ T cells sorted from blood. Specified subset: CD45RA+ positively selected. The J gene is TRBJ2-4, the V gene TRBV7-2, with a possible D match to TRBD2 (5 bases). The source is a man younger than 45 in good health. The CDR3 DNA reads TGTGCCAGCAGCTTGGAGGACATTCAGTACTTC. Translated, it gives CASSLEDIQYF.